Here is one T cell receptor beta chain with its context. The CDR3 extends over 16 amino acids. Trimming pared 1 base from V and 0 bases from J, leaving 11 bases between. Germline CDR1 reads SGDLS; CDR2 reads YYNGEE. The source of the sample is a study of blood T cell repertoires in COVID-19. As handled by the study authors: How many nucleated cells were present was estimated from reference gene primer amplification. Method: immunoSEQ multiplex PCR; TCRdb's copy keeps in-frame clones and lacks some. That table furnishes V, J and clone size, whereas the DNA furnished D and trimming. Of approximately 35,000 clones in the sample, approximately 88% are singletons; the top ten hold 14%.

The gene calls are TRBV9 and TRBJ2-1; TRBD2 is a possible D gene (7 bases). This receptor was identified in a man aged 55 to 69 with active COVID-19. The source material was peripheral blood. For the CDR3, the DNA is TGTGCCAGCAGCGTACGGGGGGCCGACTCCTACAATGAGCAGTTCTTC. Amino acid sequence: CASSVRGADSYNEQFF.